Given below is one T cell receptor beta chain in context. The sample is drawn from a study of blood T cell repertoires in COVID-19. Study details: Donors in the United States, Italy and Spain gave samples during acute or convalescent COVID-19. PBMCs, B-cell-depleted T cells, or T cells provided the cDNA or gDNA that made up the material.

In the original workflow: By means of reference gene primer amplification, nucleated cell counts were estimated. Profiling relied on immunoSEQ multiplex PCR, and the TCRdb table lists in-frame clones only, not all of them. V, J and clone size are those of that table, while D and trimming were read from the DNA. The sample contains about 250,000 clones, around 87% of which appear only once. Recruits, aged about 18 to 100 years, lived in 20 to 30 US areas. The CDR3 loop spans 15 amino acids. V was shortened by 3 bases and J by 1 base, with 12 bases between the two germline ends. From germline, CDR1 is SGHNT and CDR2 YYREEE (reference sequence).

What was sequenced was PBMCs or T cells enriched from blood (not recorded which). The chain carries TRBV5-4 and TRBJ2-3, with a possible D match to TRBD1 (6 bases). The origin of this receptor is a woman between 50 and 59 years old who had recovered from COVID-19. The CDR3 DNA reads TGTGCCAGCAGCTCCTCAGGGGTCGGCACAGATACGCAGTATTTT. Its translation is CASSSSGVGTDTQYF.